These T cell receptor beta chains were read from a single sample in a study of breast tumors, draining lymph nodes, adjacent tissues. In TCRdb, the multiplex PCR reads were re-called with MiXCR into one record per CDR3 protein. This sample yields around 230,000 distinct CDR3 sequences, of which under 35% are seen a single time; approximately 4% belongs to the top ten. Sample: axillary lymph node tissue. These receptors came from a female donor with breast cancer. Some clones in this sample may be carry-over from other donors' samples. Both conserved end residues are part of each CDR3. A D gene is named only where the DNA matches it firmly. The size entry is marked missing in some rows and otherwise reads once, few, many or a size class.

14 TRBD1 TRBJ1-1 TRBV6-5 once CASSHRGSVTEAFF TGTGCCAGCAGTCACAGGGGTTCGGTCACTGAAGCTTTCTTT
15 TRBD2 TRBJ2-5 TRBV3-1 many CASSEASGGEETQYF TGTGCCAGCTCCGAGGCGAGCGGGGGAGAAGAGACCCAGTACTTC
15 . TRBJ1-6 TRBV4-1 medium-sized CASSQVPRVGSPLHF TGCGCCAGCAGCCAAGTCCCCAGGGTGGGTTCACCCCTCCACTTT
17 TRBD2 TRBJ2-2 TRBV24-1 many CATSGRASGEHTGELFF TGTGCCACCAGTGGGCGGGCTAGCGGAGAGCACACCGGGGAGCTGTTTTTT
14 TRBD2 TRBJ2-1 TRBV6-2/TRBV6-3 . CASRAGVLYNEQFF TGTGCCAGCAGGGCGGGAGTCTTGTACAATGAGCAGTTCTTC
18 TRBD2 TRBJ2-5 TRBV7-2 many CASSLSLAGGFLTETQYF TGTGCCAGCAGCTTATCACTAGCGGGGGGTTTTTTGACGGAGACCCAGTACTTC
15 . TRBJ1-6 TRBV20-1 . CSARDRPGRNSPLHF TGCAGTGCTAGAGATCGGCCAGGGCGTAATTCACCCCTCCACTTT
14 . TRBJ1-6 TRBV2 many CASSETHGGSPLHF TGTGCCAGCAGTGAAACCCACGGAGGTTCACCCCTCCACTTT
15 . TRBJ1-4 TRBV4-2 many CASTEGGRGVEKLFF TGTGCCAGCACCGAGGGGGGGAGGGGAGTTGAAAAACTGTTTTTT
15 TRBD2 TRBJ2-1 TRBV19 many CASRTSGGAGDEQFF TGTGCCAGTAGGACTAGCGGGGGGGCTGGGGATGAGCAGTTCTTC
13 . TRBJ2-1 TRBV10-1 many CASSPSTGTRQFF TGCGCCAGCAGCCCAAGTACAGGGACTCGGCAGTTCTTC
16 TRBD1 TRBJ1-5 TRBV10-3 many CAISESRTGGNQPQHF TGTGCCATCAGTGAGTCGCGGACAGGAGGCAATCAGCCCCAGCATTTT
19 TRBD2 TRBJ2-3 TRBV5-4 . CASSLVVAGGYVAGDTQYF TGTGCCAGCAGCTTGGTGGTAGCGGGGGGGTACGTCGCCGGGGATACGCAGTATTTT
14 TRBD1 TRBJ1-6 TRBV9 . CASSLTTGGSPLHF TGTGCCAGCAGCCTAACGACAGGGGGTTCACCCCTCCACTTT
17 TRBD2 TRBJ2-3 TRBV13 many CASSLNVGGRGADTQYF TGTGCCAGCAGCTTAAACGTGGGAGGGCGTGGGGCAGATACGCAGTATTTT
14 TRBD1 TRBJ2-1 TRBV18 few CASSSDRGSNEQFF TGTGCCAGCTCATCTGACAGGGGTAGCAATGAGCAGTTCTTC
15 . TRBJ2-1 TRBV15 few CATSRTGTRSSEQFF TGTGCCACCAGCAGAACCGGGACGAGGTCCTCTGAGCAGTTCTTC
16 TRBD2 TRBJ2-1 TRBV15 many CATSSGWTSGYNEQFF TGTGCCACCAGCAGCGGGTGGACTAGCGGCTACAATGAGCAGTTCTTC
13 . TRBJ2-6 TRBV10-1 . CASSESGTYVLTF TGCGCCAGCAGTGAATCGGGGACCTACGTCCTGACTTTC
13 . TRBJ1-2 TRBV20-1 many CSAETRDSYGYTF TGCAGTGCAGAAACCCGGGACTCCTATGGCTACACCTTC
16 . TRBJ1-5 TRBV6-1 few CASTGPRGASNQPQHF TGTGCCAGCACCGGACCCCGTGGAGCCAGCAATCAGCCCCAGCATTTT
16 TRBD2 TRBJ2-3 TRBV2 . CASSKRVAGVGDTQYF TGTGCCAGCAGTAAGAGGGTAGCGGGGGTAGGAGATACGCAGTATTTT
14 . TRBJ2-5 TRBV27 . CASSLQGLGETQYF TGTGCCAGCAGTTTACAGGGGCTGGGTGAGACCCAGTACTTC
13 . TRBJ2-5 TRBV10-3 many CAIRMTGSETQYF TGTGCCATCAGGATGACAGGTTCGGAGACCCAGTACTTC
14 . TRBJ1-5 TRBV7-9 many CASSPGVARQPQHF TGTGCCAGCAGCCCGGGGGTTGCGCGTCAGCCCCAGCATTTT
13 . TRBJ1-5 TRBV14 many CASSRQHGQPQHF TGTGCCAGCAGCCGACAGCATGGACAGCCCCAGCATTTT
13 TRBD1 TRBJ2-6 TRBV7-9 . CASSSSTGDDVTF TGTGCCAGCAGCTCCTCTACAGGGGACGACGTTACTTTC